The 15 T cell receptor beta chains below all came from one sample that was sequenced in a study of blood T cell repertoires in COVID-19. The protocol was immunoSEQ multiplex PCR, while the TCRdb copy is restricted to in-frame clones and leaves out a portion. In the table there are a few hundred thousand clones, roughly 84% of which are singletons. The sample comprised PBMCs or T cells enriched from blood (not recorded which). These receptors originate from a young woman who had been exposed to COVID-19.

The CDR3 sequence is CASSPGGWEFTEAFF. CDR3 in DNA: TGTGCCAGCAGCCCGGGGGGATGGGAGTTCACTGAAGCTTTCTTT. The chain links TRBV3-1 (or the pseudogene TRBV3-2) to TRBJ1-1; the D gene is possibly TRBD1 (5 bases). Trimming stripped 4 bases from V and 4 bases from J, with 16 bases between. Germline CDR1 is LGHDT and CDR2 is YNNKEL (reference sequence). The CDR3 is 15 amino acids.

This chain joins TRBV19 and TRBJ2-7; 12 bases align to TRBD1. Germline V gene lookup returns CDR1 LNHDA and CDR2 SQIVND (reference sequence). This CDR3 is 15 amino acids long. The V and J ends lost 5 bases and 4 bases, in that order; junction bases with no gene match: 6. The CDR3 DNA follows: TGTGCCAGTAGTCTTTCGGGACAGGGGGCTTACGAGCAGTACTTC. It encodes CASSLSGQGAYEQYF.

The rearrangement uses TRBV28 and TRBJ1-3; D is undetermined. The CDR3 is made up of 14 amino acids. CDR1 and CDR2 (germline): MDHEN, SYDVKM. The ends were cut back, 3 bases at V and 4 bases at J, with 10 bases in the middle. This chain's CDR3 is CASSLPGRGNTIYF. The CDR3, as DNA: TGTGCCAGCAGTTTGCCAGGCAGAGGAAACACCATATATTTT.

The rearrangement uses TRBV18 and TRBJ2-1; 11 positions match TRBD2. The germline gives CDR1 KGHSH, CDR2 LQKENI. V was clipped by 2 bases and J by 4 bases; unmatched bases: 1. The CDR3 covers 15 residues. The CDR3 sequence is CASSPRTSGYNEQFF. The DNA of the CDR3 is TGTGCCAGCTCACCAAGGACTAGCGGGTACAATGAGCAGTTCTTC.

The chain uses TRBV18 and TRBJ1-5; TRBD1 matches at 8 bases. This CDR3 is 16 amino acids long. J gave up 7 bases and V 6 bases, and 14 bases lay outside the gene matches. CDR1 is KGHSH and CDR2 is LQKENI in the germline V gene. The CDR3 reads CASSDQGASARQPQHF. The CDR3 bases are TGTGCCAGCTCGGATCAGGGGGCCTCTGCAAGACAGCCCCAGCATTTT.

The chain has TRBV19 and TRBJ2-1; TRBD1 might be the D (5 bases). This CDR3 is built from 12 residues. The V end was cut by 8 bases, the J end by 7 bases, with 12 bases between. Germline assignment: CDR1 LNHDA and CDR2 SQIVND (reference sequence). The DNA for the CDR3 is TGTGCCAGTTTAGGGGCCCTAAATGAGCAGTTCTTC. Translated, it gives CASLGALNEQFF.

The count of this clone is one. Other DNA sequences within the sample encode an identical CDR3. This chain links TRBV18 with TRBJ1-6; 8 bases agree with TRBD1. This CDR3 contains 13 residues. The V and J ends lost 3 bases and 9 bases, in that order; junction bases with no gene match: 1. Germline loops: CDR1 KGHSH, CDR2 LQKENI. CDR3 sequence: CASSPDRVSPLHF. For the CDR3, the DNA is TGTGCCAGCTCACCGGACAGGGTTTCACCCCTCCACTTT.

Only a few counts were recorded for this clone. This chain connects TRBV6-2 or TRBV6-3 to TRBJ1-1; D possibly corresponds to TRBD1 (6 bases). Per germline, CDR1 MNHEY and CDR2 SVGEGT. This CDR3 region has 15 residues. V was pared by 5 bases and J by 4 bases, with 17 bases between. The CDR3 nucleotides are TGTGCCAGCAGTGACCCAACTGGGGGCGGCACTGAAGCTTTCTTT. Protein sequence: CASSDPTGGGTEAFF.

The sample holds one count of this clone. The V gene is TRBV5-1, the J gene TRBJ2-1, with D maybe TRBD2 (5 bases). CDR3 length equals 13 residues. The V gene's germline CDR1 is SGHRS and CDR2 YFSETQ. Deletions cut 0 bases from V and 6 bases from J, with 7 bases between. Here the CDR3 reads CASSLGGLNEQFF. The DNA of the CDR3 is TGCGCCAGCAGCTTGGGAGGGCTCAATGAGCAGTTCTTC.

This chain connects TRBV28 to TRBJ2-4; 8 bases fit TRBD2. V lost 4 bases and J lost 9; bases outside the gene matches: 8. Germline V lookup: CDR1 MDHEN, CDR2 SYDVKM. The CDR3 is 14 residues long. The CDR3 sequence is CASSSSGGPTIQYF. In nucleotides, the CDR3 is TGTGCCAGCAGTTCATCGGGGGGGCCGACCATTCAGTACTTC.

This chain uses TRBV10-3 with TRBJ1-2, with D tentatively TRBD1 (5 bases). V was shortened by 1 base and J by 2 bases, with 8 bases between the two germline ends. The CDR3 length is 14 residues. In germline, CDR1 is ENHRY, CDR2 SYGVKD. Written as DNA, the CDR3 is TGTGCCATCAGTGAGTATAACAGGAACTATGGCTACACCTTC. It is translated as CAISEYNRNYGYTF.

As regards this clone: This sample includes further DNA sequences coding for the same CDR3. V gene TRBV5-1 combines with J gene TRBJ2-7; 7 nucleotides line up with TRBD2. Germline loops: CDR1 SGHRS, CDR2 YFSETQ. The ends lost 0 bases at V and 1 base at J; junction bases unmatched: 4. This CDR3 comprises 15 residues. The CDR3 DNA reads TGCGCCAGCAGCTTGGAGGCGGGAGCTTCCTACGAGCAGTACTTC. Its translation is CASSLEAGASYEQYF.

The chain combines TRBV3-1 (or the pseudogene TRBV3-2) with TRBJ1-4, with D unresolved. V was shortened by 5 bases and J by 7 bases, with 14 bases between the two germline ends. The CDR3 totals 14 residues. Germline V gene lookup returns CDR1 LGHDT and CDR2 YNNKEL (reference sequence). The CDR3 is CASSSRGLGEKLFF. CDR3 DNA: TGTGCCAGCAGCTCCCGCGGGCTCGGTGAAAAACTGTTTTTT.

V gene TRBV2 combines with J gene TRBJ2-2; 9 positions agree with TRBD2. The CDR3 runs 11 residues. With V trimmed by 7 bases and J by 17 bases, 8 bases remained unmatched. Germline V gene data show CDR1 as SNHLY and CDR2 as FYNNEI. This CDR3 is CASNQRGAPFF. In DNA form, the CDR3 reads TGTGCCAGCAATCAGCGGGGGGCCCCTTTTTTT.

This chain links TRBV3-1 (or the pseudogene TRBV3-2) with TRBJ2-3; 8 nucleotides align to TRBD2. The CDR3 is 12 residues long. In germline, CDR1 is LGHDT, CDR2 YNNKEL (reference sequence). J lost 14 bases, V lost 4 bases, and 8 bases had no gene match. CDR3 sequence reads: CASSPASGGPYF. The CDR3 DNA sequence: TGTGCCAGCAGCCCGGCGAGCGGGGGACCGTATTTT.